These T cell receptor beta chains were read from a single sample in a study of beta chain features in type 1 diabetes. The method was immunoSEQ multiplex PCR; TCRdb's version includes in-frame clones alone and lacks a portion of them. This table holds about 360,000 clones, approximately 12% found once. Sequenced input: naive CD4+ T cells from blood. The receptors originated from a woman between 18 and 29 years old with type 1 diabetes. Each CDR3 is given with its conserved first and last residue. The order of the fields is V gene, J gene, clone size, D gene, CDR3 protein, CDR3 DNA. D genes are given only for firm matches. Clone size is shown for a subset of rows, as once, few, many or a class of expanded clone.

v_call: TRBV27
j_call: TRBJ2-7
clone_size: few
d_call: TRBD2
cdr3_aa: CASSARFMASGTYEQYF
cdr3_nt: TGTGCCAGCAGTGCACGCTTTATGGCTAGCGGTACCTACGAGCAGTACTTC

v_call: TRBV25-1
j_call: TRBJ2-3
clone_size: few
d_call: NA
cdr3_aa: CASSEYQGLRTDTQYF
cdr3_nt: TGTGCCAGCAGTGAATATCAGGGGCTACGCACAGATACGCAGTATTTT

v_call: TRBV29-1
j_call: TRBJ1-1
clone_size: few
d_call: NA
cdr3_aa: CSVSGSNTEAFF
cdr3_nt: TGCAGCGTGAGCGGCAGCAACACTGAAGCTTTCTTT

v_call: TRBV4-1
j_call: TRBJ1-1
clone_size: few
d_call: NA
cdr3_aa: CASSQAQDRNTEAFF
cdr3_nt: TGCGCCAGCAGCCAAGCCCAAGACAGAAACACTGAAGCTTTCTTT

v_call: TRBV7-2
j_call: TRBJ2-3
clone_size: NA
d_call: NA
cdr3_aa: CASSLGLDTDTQYF
cdr3_nt: TGTGCCAGCAGCTTAGGACTAGACACAGATACGCAGTATTTT

v_call: TRBV7-9
j_call: TRBJ1-5
clone_size: few
d_call: TRBD1
cdr3_aa: CASSEQGDQPQHF
cdr3_nt: TGTGCCAGCAGCGAACAGGGGGATCAGCCCCAGCATTTT

v_call: TRBV5-4
j_call: TRBJ2-1
clone_size: NA
d_call: NA
cdr3_aa: CASSLIWAQTDEQFF
cdr3_nt: TGTGCCAGCAGCTTGATATGGGCGCAAACGGATGAGCAGTTCTTC

v_call: TRBV6-1
j_call: TRBJ1-6
clone_size: NA
d_call: NA
cdr3_aa: CAIEGGTYNSPLHF
cdr3_nt: TGTGCCATCGAGGGAGGAACCTATAATTCACCCCTCCACTTT

v_call: TRBV15
j_call: TRBJ2-3
clone_size: NA
d_call: TRBD2
cdr3_aa: CATSIPTARAGGITDTQYF
cdr3_nt: TGTGCCACCAGCATTCCCACCGCGAGGGCGGGAGGGATCACAGATACGCAGTATTTT

v_call: TRBV29-1
j_call: TRBJ2-1
clone_size: few
d_call: TRBD1
cdr3_aa: CSVRSGTGVFNEQFF
cdr3_nt: TGCAGCGTCCGCTCCGGGACAGGGGTGTTCAATGAGCAGTTCTTC

v_call: TRBV29-1
j_call: TRBJ2-5
clone_size: few
d_call: NA
cdr3_aa: CSVEDRGFQETQYF
cdr3_nt: TGCAGCGTTGAAGACCGGGGGTTCCAAGAGACCCAGTACTTC

v_call: TRBV11-1
j_call: TRBJ2-5
clone_size: few
d_call: NA
cdr3_aa: CATDHGGETQYF
cdr3_nt: TGTGCCACCGACCACGGGGGAGAGACCCAGTACTTC

v_call: TRBV2
j_call: TRBJ2-7
clone_size: NA
d_call: NA
cdr3_aa: CASSEVSGQYF
cdr3_nt: TGTGCCAGCAGTGAAGTGTCGGGGCAGTACTTC

v_call: TRBV11-2
j_call: TRBJ2-7
clone_size: few
d_call: NA
cdr3_aa: CASSLRMAGPGYEQYF
cdr3_nt: TGTGCCAGCAGCTTAAGAATGGCTGGACCAGGGTACGAGCAGTACTTC

v_call: TRBV7-2
j_call: TRBJ2-1
clone_size: NA
d_call: NA
cdr3_aa: CASSGTTGERSYNEQFF
cdr3_nt: TGTGCCAGCAGCGGAACCACGGGGGAACGCTCCTACAATGAGCAGTTCTTC

v_call: TRBV5-1
j_call: TRBJ2-7
clone_size: NA
d_call: TRBD2
cdr3_aa: CASSLESGAFRYEQYF
cdr3_nt: TGCGCCAGCAGCTTGGAAAGCGGGGCCTTTCGTTACGAGCAGTACTTC

v_call: TRBV2
j_call: TRBJ1-5
clone_size: few
d_call: NA
cdr3_aa: CASSVGQGIQPQHF
cdr3_nt: TGTGCCAGCAGTGTAGGGCAGGGTATTCAGCCCCAGCATTTT

v_call: TRBV9
j_call: TRBJ2-5
clone_size: few
d_call: NA
cdr3_aa: CASSRRENTKETQYF
cdr3_nt: TGTGCCAGCAGTCGACGGGAGAACACTAAAGAGACCCAGTACTTC

v_call: TRBV6-6
j_call: TRBJ2-7
clone_size: few
d_call: TRBD1
cdr3_aa: CASSYRRDRPYEQYF
cdr3_nt: TGTGCCAGCAGTTACCGCAGGGACAGGCCCTACGAGCAGTACTTC

v_call: TRBV30
j_call: TRBJ1-5
clone_size: NA
d_call: NA
cdr3_aa: CAWSVGFSSNQPQHF
cdr3_nt: TGTGCCTGGAGTGTAGGTTTTAGCAGCAATCAGCCCCAGCATTTT

v_call: TRBV7-2
j_call: TRBJ1-5
clone_size: NA
d_call: TRBD1
cdr3_aa: CASSLDRAINQPQHF
cdr3_nt: TGTGCCAGCAGCCTCGACAGGGCGATCAATCAGCCCCAGCATTTT